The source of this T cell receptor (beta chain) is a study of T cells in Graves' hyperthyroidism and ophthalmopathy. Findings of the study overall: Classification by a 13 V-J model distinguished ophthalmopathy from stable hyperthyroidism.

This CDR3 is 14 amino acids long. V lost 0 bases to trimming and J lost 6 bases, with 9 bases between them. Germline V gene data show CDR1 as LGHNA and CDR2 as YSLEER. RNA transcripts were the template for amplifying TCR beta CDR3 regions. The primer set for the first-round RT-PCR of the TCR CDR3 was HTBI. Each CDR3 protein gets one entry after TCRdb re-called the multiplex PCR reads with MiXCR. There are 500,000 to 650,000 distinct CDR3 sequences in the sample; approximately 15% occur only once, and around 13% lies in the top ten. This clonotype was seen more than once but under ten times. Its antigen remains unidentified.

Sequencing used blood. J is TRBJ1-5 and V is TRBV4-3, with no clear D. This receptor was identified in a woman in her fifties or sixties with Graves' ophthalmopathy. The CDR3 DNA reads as TGCGCCAGCAGCCAAGAACAGTTGGTTCAGCCCCAGCATTTT. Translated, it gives CASSQEQLVQPQHF.